Presented here are 13 T cell receptor beta chains from one specimen sequenced in a study of T cell repertoires in aging, cancer and after chemotherapy. TCR beta rearrangements were amplified from peripheral blood genomic DNA. TRB rearrangements spanning V, D and J were amplified using mixed TRB-A/B primers. In TCRdb, the multiplex PCR reads were re-called with MiXCR into one record per CDR3 protein. The sample carries roughly 1,900 distinct CDR3 sequences, about a fifth recorded once. Sequencing was done on a sample of blood. All receptors derive from a human donor with a blood cancer.

In regard to this clonotype: An end of the junction differs from the germline gene, which may be a read error. The V gene is TRBV5-1, the J gene TRBJ2-3, with D perhaps matching TRBD2 (5 bases). The CDR3 is 13 amino acids. Germline values: CDR1 SGHRS, CDR2 YFSETQ. The CDR3 region is CASSPTNTDTPYF. CDR3 in DNA: TGCGCCAGCAGCCCGACTAACACAGATACGCCGTATTTT.

This clonotype was observed a few times. V gene TRBV11-2 combines with J gene TRBJ1-6; D is unclear. Deletions cut 8 bases from V and 10 bases from J, with 21 bases between. There are 15 residues in the CDR3. Germline V gives CDR1 SGHAT, CDR2 FQNNGV. The CDR3 protein is CASHLDGRFPSPLHF. CDR3 sequence (DNA): TGTGCCAGCCATCTCGACGGGCGGTTTCCCTCACCCCTCCACTTT.

The chain combines TRBV4-2 with TRBJ2-3; the match to TRBD2 covers 9 bases. V lost 1 base, J lost 2 bases, and 4 bases stayed unmatched. The germline CDR1 and CDR2 sequences are LGHNA and YNFKEQ. The CDR3 extends over 16 amino acids. DNA of the CDR3: TGTGCCAGCAGCCAAGTGTCTAGCGGGACCACAGATACGCAGTATTTT. It codes for CASSQVSSGTTDTQYF.

This clonotype rates as medium-sized. The V call is TRBV6-5, the J call TRBJ2-1, with D possibly TRBD1 on 6 matching bases. Germline CDR1 MNHEY, CDR2 SVGAGI. V lost 5 bases to trimming and J lost 6 bases, with 17 bases between them. This CDR3 region has 15 residues. DNA for the CDR3: TGTGCCAGCAGTCGAACCGGGCTACAGGGCAATGAGCAGTTCTTC. Translated: CASSRTGLQGNEQFF.

The V and J genes are TRBV20-1 and TRBJ2-5; TRBD2 matches 13 bases. The CDR3 is made up of 15 amino acids. CDR1 is DFQATT, CDR2 SNEGSKA, per germline (reference sequence). J lost 5 bases, V lost 3 bases, and 6 bases had no gene match. In nucleotides, the CDR3 is TGCAGTGCTAGCGGACTAGCGGGAGCGGGGGAGACCCAGTACTTC. This translates into CSASGLAGAGETQYF.

In this sample, this clonotype is medium-sized (0.01 to 0.1%). This chain links TRBV29-1 with TRBJ1-1; D unresolved. CDR3 length: 11 residues. The V end was cut by 7 bases, the J end by 4 bases, with 10 bases between. CDR1 is SQVTM and CDR2 is ANQGSEA in the germline V gene. CDR3 bases: TGCAGCGGCGACGGGTCCACTGAAGCTTTCTTT. As protein: CSGDGSTEAFF.

The chain is built from TRBV5-1 and TRBJ1-1, with 8 nucleotides matching TRBD1. In germline, CDR1 is SGHRS, CDR2 YFSETQ. The CDR3 spans 14 residues. J was trimmed by 5 bases and V by 3 bases; bases with no gene match: 6. In DNA, the CDR3 is TGCGCCAGCAGCTGGGGACAGGAGGGGACTGAAGCTTTCTTT. Its protein product is CASSWGQEGTEAFF.

By proportion, this clonotype is medium-sized (0.01 to 0.1%). The chain combines TRBV27 with TRBJ2-1, with 10 nucleotides matching TRBD2. There are 14 residues in the CDR3. V was pared by 6 bases and J by 3 bases, with 2 bases of the junction left unmatched. Germline CDR1 and CDR2: MNHEY and SMNVEV (reference sequence). This chain's CDR3 is CASSTSGIYNEQFF. The CDR3 bases are TGTGCCAGCAGCACTAGCGGGATCTACAATGAGCAGTTCTTC.

Turning to this clonotype: This may be a read error: a much more frequent sequence differs by one nucleotide. The conserved phenylalanine or tryptophan normally closing the CDR3 is absent here, so this likely arose from a read error. The V gene is TRBV30, the J gene TRBJ1-5; 8 bases are shared with TRBD1. The germline V gene encodes CDR1 GTSNPN and CDR2 SVGIG (reference sequence). V dropped 4 bases and J dropped 5; count of bases not matched to a gene: 4. This CDR3 region has 13 residues. DNA of the CDR3: TGTGCCTGGAACAGGGGGAGCGATCAGCCCCAGCATGTT. Protein product: CAWNRGSDQPQHV.

The chain employs TRBV10-2 and TRBJ2-1; 12 nucleotides match TRBD2. Germline trimming cut 7 bases from V and 7 bases from J; bases unmatched to any gene: 8. The CDR3 is made up of 15 amino acids. The germline gives CDR1 WSHSY, CDR2 SAAADI. The CDR3 spells CASTILAGGQNEQFF. The CDR3 coding sequence is TGCGCCAGCACCATACTAGCGGGAGGCCAAAATGAGCAGTTCTTC.

V gene TRBV24-1 combines with J gene TRBJ1-2, with D uncertain. V lost 6 bases, J lost 8 bases, and 15 bases lay in between. CDR1 KGHDR and CDR2 SFDVKD come from the germline V gene. This CDR3 region has 13 residues. For the CDR3, the DNA is TGTGCCACCAGTTCGCCCATAAACAACGGCTACACCTTC. Its protein product is CATSSPINNGYTF.

This clonotype was found a few times. The chain carries TRBV20-1 and TRBJ2-5, with D possibly matching TRBD2 (7 bases). CDR1 and CDR2 from the germline V gene are DFQATT and SNEGSKA (reference sequence). The ends were cut back, 6 bases at V and 3 bases at J, with 14 bases in the middle. The CDR3 covers 13 residues. As DNA, the CDR3 is TGCAGTGCCCTCCGAGGGGGGGAAGAGACCCAGTACTTC. This codes for CSALRGGEETQYF.

The chain carries TRBV6-5 and TRBJ2-7, with TRBD1 matching over 8 bases. The V segment lost 6 bases and the J segment 5 bases; nucleotides outside the gene matches: 3. Per the germline V gene, CDR1 is MNHEY and CDR2 is SVGAGI. The CDR3 totals 12 residues. The CDR3 sequence: CASSSGGDEQYF. DNA of the CDR3: TGTGCCAGCAGCTCAGGGGGCGACGAGCAGTACTTC.